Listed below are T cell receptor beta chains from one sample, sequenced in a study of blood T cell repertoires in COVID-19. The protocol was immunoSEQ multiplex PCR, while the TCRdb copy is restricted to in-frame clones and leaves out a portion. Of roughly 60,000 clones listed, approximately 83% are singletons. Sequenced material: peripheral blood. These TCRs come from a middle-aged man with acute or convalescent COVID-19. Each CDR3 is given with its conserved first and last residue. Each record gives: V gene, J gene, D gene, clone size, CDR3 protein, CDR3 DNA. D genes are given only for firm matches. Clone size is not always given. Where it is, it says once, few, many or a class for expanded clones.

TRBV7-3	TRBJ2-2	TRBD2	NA	CASSPTSSGGATGELFF	TGTGCCAGCAGCCCAACCTCTAGCGGGGGGGCAACCGGGGAGCTGTTTTTT
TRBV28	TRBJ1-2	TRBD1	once	CASSSGQGTYGYTF	TGTGCCAGCAGTTCCGGACAGGGGACGTATGGCTACACCTTC
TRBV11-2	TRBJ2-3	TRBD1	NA	CASSLLGDRGRGTQYF	TGTGCCAGCAGCTTATTAGGGGACAGGGGCAGAGGGACGCAGTATTTT
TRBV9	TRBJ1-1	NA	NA	CASSVESYTEAFF	TGTGCCAGCAGCGTAGAGAGTTACACTGAAGCTTTCTTT
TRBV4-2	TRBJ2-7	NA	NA	CASSQEVQSYEQYF	TGTGCCAGCAGCCAAGAAGTACAGTCCTACGAGCAGTACTTC
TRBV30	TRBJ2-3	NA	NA	CAWTPESGWGTDTQYF	TGTGCCTGGACCCCGGAGAGCGGGTGGGGCACAGATACGCAGTATTTT
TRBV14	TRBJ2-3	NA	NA	CASSQTWSASRSLSQGTDTQYF	TGTGCCAGCAGCCAGACCTGGTCTGCGAGCCGCAGTTTATCACAGGGAACAGATACGCAGTATTTT
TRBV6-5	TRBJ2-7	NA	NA	CASGREETYEQYF	TGTGCCAGCGGAAGGGAGGAAACCTACGAGCAGTACTTC
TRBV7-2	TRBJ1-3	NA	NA	CASSRPGASGNTIYF	TGTGCCAGCAGCCGGCCCGGAGCCTCTGGAAACACCATATATTTT
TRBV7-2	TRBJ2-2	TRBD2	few	CASSSGVTGELFF	TGTGCCAGCTCTAGCGGGGTAACCGGGGAGCTGTTTTTT
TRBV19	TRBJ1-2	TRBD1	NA	CASSPGQGDLYGYTF	TGTGCCAGTAGCCCCGGACAGGGGGATTTGTATGGCTACACCTTC
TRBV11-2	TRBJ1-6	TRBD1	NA	CASSGTGATIPPLHF	TGTGCCAGCAGCGGGACAGGGGCGACGATTCCACCCCTCCACTTT
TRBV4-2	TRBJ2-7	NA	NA	CASSQEVGTQYEQYF	TGTGCCAGCAGCCAAGAGGTTGGGACTCAATACGAGCAGTACTTC
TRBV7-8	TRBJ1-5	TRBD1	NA	CASSLAVDLGQGANQPQHF	TGTGCCAGCAGCTTAGCGGTGGACCTGGGACAGGGAGCGAATCAGCCCCAGCATTTT
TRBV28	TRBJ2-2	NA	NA	CASSPRDRTAFF	TGTGCCAGCAGCCCCAGGGATAGGACCGCGTTTTTT
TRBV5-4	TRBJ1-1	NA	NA	CASSLAGMNTEAFF	TGTGCCAGCAGCTTGGCCGGGATGAACACTGAAGCTTTCTTT
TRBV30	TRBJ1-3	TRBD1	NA	CAWSVRSRRGPTGNTIYF	TGTGCCTGGAGTGTTAGGTCTCGAAGGGGGCCCACTGGAAACACCATATATTTT
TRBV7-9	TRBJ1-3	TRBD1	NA	CASSRTGDGGNTIYF	TGTGCCAGCAGCCGCACAGGGGATGGTGGAAACACCATATATTTT
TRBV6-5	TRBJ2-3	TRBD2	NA	CASSSEGSGGRDTQYF	TGTGCCAGCAGTTCCGAGGGAAGCGGGGGTAGGGATACGCAGTATTTT
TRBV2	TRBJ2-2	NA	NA	CASSISGFTGELFF	TGTGCCAGCAGTATTTCAGGGTTCACCGGGGAGCTGTTTTTT
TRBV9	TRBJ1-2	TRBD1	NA	CASSVGQATSNYGYTF	TGTGCCAGCAGCGTCGGACAGGCCACTTCTAACTATGGCTACACCTTC
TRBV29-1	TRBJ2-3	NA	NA	CSVEEAGTDTQYF	TGCAGCGTTGAAGAGGCAGGCACAGATACGCAGTATTTT
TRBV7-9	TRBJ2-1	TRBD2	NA	CASSLPGGGYNEQFF	TGTGCCAGCAGCCTCCCTGGGGGGGGATACAATGAGCAGTTCTTC
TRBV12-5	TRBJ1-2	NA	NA	CASGQRSAVTGYTF	TGTGCTAGTGGACAACGGTCGGCGGTCACTGGCTACACCTTC
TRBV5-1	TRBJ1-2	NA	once	CASSWDPGTAGGRASGYTF	TGCGCCAGCAGCTGGGATCCCGGGACCGCGGGGGGTAGGGCGAGCGGCTACACCTTC
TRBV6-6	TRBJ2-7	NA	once	CASSGTPPYEQYF	TGTGCCAGCAGCGGGACTCCTCCCTACGAGCAGTACTTC
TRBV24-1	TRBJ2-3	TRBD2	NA	CATSDRSGGGLDTQYF	TGTGCCACCAGTGATCGTAGCGGGGGGGGGCTAGATACGCAGTATTTT
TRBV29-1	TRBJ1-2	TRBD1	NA	CSVDRVGYGYTF	TGCAGCGTCGACAGGGTTGGCTATGGCTACACCTTC
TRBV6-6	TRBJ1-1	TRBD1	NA	CASSDGGQMNTEAFF	TGTGCCAGCAGCGATGGGGGACAGATGAACACTGAAGCTTTCTTT
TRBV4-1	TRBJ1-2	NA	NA	CASSQATNYGYTF	TGCGCCAGCAGCCAAGCCACTAACTATGGCTACACCTTC
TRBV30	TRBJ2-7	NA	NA	CAWSVPPPGDAYF	TGTGCCTGGAGTGTACCCCCCCCGGGGGATGCGTACTTC
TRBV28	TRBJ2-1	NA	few	CASKVRALNEQFF	TGTGCCAGCAAGGTCAGGGCACTTAATGAGCAGTTCTTC
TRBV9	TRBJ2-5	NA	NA	CASSVEAGVKTQYF	TGTGCCAGCAGCGTAGAGGCAGGGGTAAAGACCCAGTACTTC
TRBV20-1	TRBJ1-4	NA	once	CSASDTYATNEKLFF	TGCAGTGCTAGTGATACATATGCAACTAATGAAAAACTGTTTTTT
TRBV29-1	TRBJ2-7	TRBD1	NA	CSAAGGTGIYEQYF	TGCAGCGCCGCAGGCGGGACAGGGATCTACGAGCAGTACTTC
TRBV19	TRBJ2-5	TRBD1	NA	CASSVTGETQYF	TGTGCCAGTAGTGTGACAGGGGAGACCCAGTACTTC
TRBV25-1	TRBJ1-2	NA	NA	CASSEGPDIYGYTF	TGTGCCAGCAGTGAGGGGCCGGATATCTATGGCTACACCTTC
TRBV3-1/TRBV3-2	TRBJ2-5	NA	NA	CASSQDPVVQETQYF	TGTGCCAGCAGCCAAGATCCGGTAGTACAAGAGACCCAGTACTTC
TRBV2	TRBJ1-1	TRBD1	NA	CASSVTGAEAFF	TGTGCCAGCAGTGTCACAGGGGCTGAAGCTTTCTTT
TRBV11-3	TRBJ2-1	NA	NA	CASSRDSYYNEQFF	TGTGCCAGCAGCCGGGACTCGTACTACAATGAGCAGTTCTTC
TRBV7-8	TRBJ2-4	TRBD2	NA	CASSSRLAGGPAKNIQYF	TGTGCCAGCAGCTCGAGACTAGCGGGGGGCCCCGCCAAAAACATTCAGTACTTC
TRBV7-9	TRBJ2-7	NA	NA	CASSLGQSSYEQYF	TGTGCCAGCAGCCTAGGACAGAGCTCCTACGAGCAGTACTTC
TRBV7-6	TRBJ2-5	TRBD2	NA	CASSLVPPGLAGETQYF	TGTGCCAGCAGCTTAGTCCCTCCCGGACTAGCGGGGGAGACCCAGTACTTC
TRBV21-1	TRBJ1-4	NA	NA	CASSGAAAINEKLFF	TGTGCCAGCAGCGGCGCGGCGGCCATTAATGAAAAACTGTTTTTT
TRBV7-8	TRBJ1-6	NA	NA	CASSSDSYNSPLHF	TGTGCCAGCAGCTCGGACTCATATAATTCACCCCTCCACTTT
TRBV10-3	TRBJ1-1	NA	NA	CAISVANTEAFF	TGTGCCATCAGTGTAGCAAACACTGAAGCTTTCTTT
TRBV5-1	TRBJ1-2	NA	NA	CASSYGQGSGGYTF	TGCGCCAGCAGCTACGGGCAGGGATCAGGTGGCTACACCTTC
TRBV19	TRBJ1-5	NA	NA	CASFGFNQPQHF	TGTGCCAGTTTCGGGTTCAATCAGCCCCAGCATTTT
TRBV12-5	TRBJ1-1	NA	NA	CASGLGAGTEAFF	TGTGCTAGTGGTTTGGGTGCCGGGACTGAAGCTTTCTTT
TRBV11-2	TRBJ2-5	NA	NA	CASSLDDRGRETQYF	TGTGCCAGCAGCTTAGATGATAGGGGCAGGGAGACCCAGTACTTC
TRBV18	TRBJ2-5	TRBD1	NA	CASSPGTAQETQYF	TGTGCCAGCTCACCAGGGACAGCCCAAGAGACCCAGTACTTC
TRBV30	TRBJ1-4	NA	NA	CAWRRSREEKLFF	TGTGCCTGGAGGAGGTCTCGGGAGGAAAAACTGTTTTTT
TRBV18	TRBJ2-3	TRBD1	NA	CASSPPQGQGEVKDTQYF	TGTGCCAGCTCACCACCACAAGGACAGGGTGAGGTGAAAGATACGCAGTATTTT
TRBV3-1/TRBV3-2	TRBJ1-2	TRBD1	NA	CASSAGQFYGYTF	TGTGCCAGCAGCGCGGGACAGTTCTATGGCTACACCTTC
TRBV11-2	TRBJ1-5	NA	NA	CASSLKGGINQPQHF	TGTGCCAGCAGCTTAAAGGGAGGAATAAATCAGCCCCAGCATTTT
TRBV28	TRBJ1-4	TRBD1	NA	CASSPLLAGGKLFF	TGTGCCAGCAGTCCCCTCCTGGCAGGGGGAAAACTGTTTTTT
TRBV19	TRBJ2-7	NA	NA	CASSTDIYSYEQYF	TGTGCCAGTAGTACGGACATCTACTCCTACGAGCAGTACTTC